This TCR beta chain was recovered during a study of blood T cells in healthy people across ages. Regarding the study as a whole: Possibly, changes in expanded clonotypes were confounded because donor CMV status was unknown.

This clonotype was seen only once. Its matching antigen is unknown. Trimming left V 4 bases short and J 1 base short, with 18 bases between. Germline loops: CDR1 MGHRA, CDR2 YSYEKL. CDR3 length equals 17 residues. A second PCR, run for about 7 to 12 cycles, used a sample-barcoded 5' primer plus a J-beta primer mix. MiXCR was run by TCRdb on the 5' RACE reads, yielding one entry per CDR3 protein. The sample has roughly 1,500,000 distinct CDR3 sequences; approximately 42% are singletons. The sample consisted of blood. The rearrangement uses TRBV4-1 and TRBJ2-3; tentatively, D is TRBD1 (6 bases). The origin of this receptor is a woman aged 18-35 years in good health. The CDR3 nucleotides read TGCGCCAGCAGCCCTACGCCGGGACATCCTCGCACAGATACGCAGTATTTT. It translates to CASSPTPGHPRTDTQYF.